Listed below are T cell receptor beta chains from one sample, sequenced in a study of CD4 T cells in relation to SARS-CoV-2 and coronaviruses. No cognate antigen is known for these TCRs. Sequencing was performed with immunoSEQ multiplex PCR; in TCRdb, only in-frame clones are kept and a portion is missing. This sample yields roughly 20,000 clones, of which roughly 77% are seen a single time; approximately 30% belongs to the top ten. Sequenced sample: CD4+ T cells from PBMCs, cultured in vitro. These receptors came from a human donor in good health. CDR3s include the opening cysteine and the closing phenylalanine or tryptophan. A D gene is named only where the DNA matches it firmly. Rows give clone size only sometimes, using once, few, many, or a class for an expanded clone.

clone size,D gene,V gene,J gene,CDR3 DNA,CDR3 protein
.,TRBD1,TRBV10-1,TRBJ1-6,TGCGCCAGCAGGGCACAGGGGAAGGATTCACCCCTCCACTTT,CASRAQGKDSPLHF
few,.,TRBV12-5,TRBJ2-3,TGTGCTAGTGGTTTGGTACTAGGGGACCCAGATACGCAGTATTTT,CASGLVLGDPDTQYF
.,.,TRBV5-5,TRBJ1-4,TGTGCCAGCAGGTACAGTTTTGGGGAAAAACTGTTTTTT,CASRYSFGEKLFF
.,TRBD2,TRBV7-3,TRBJ2-1,TGTGCCAGCAGCTTAAATCGGGGCGGGCTAGCGGGAGGAGAGCAGTTCTTC,CASSLNRGGLAGGEQFF
.,.,TRBV6-1,TRBJ2-1,TGTGCCAGCAGTGAAATACTACAGAGGGGCTATGAGCAGTTCTTC,CASSEILQRGYEQFF
.,TRBD1,TRBV4-2,TRBJ1-2,TGTGCCAGCAGCCGAGGGGACAGGAGAACTTCTAACTATGGCTACACCTTC,CASSRGDRRTSNYGYTF
.,TRBD2,TRBV20-1,TRBJ2-1,TGCAGTGCTAGTCGAGGGAGGGCCCACAATGAGCAGTTCTTC,CSASRGRAHNEQFF
.,.,TRBV7-2,TRBJ1-1,TGTGCCAGCAGCTTAGAGTCTGGGAGGATAAACACTGAAGCTTTCTTT,CASSLESGRINTEAFF
.,.,TRBV5-4,TRBJ2-4,TGTGCCAGCAGCTTAGGAGAAATAGCCAAAAACATTCAGTACTTC,CASSLGEIAKNIQYF
few,.,TRBV5-1,TRBJ2-6,TGCGCCAGCAGCTTGTCTTCGCGGGCCAACGTCCTGACTTTC,CASSLSSRANVLTF
.,.,TRBV3-1/TRBV3-2,TRBJ2-5,TGTGCCAGCAGCCAAGATATCAGGGTGAGGGGAGAGACCCAGTACTTC,CASSQDIRVRGETQYF
.,TRBD2,TRBV19,TRBJ2-2,TGTGCCAGTAGTACCGGGACTAGCGGGAGCGGCACCGGGGAGCTGTTTTTT,CASSTGTSGSGTGELFF
.,.,TRBV2,TRBJ2-2,TGTGCCAGCAGTAAACAGGGTACCGGGGAGCTGTTTTTT,CASSKQGTGELFF
.,TRBD1,TRBV9,TRBJ1-2,TGTGCCAGCAGCGGGAAGGGACAGGGGACAAATAACTATGGCTACACCTTC,CASSGKGQGTNNYGYTF
.,TRBD1,TRBV28,TRBJ1-2,TGTGCCAGCATTATGACAGGGGGGGGCTATGGCTACACCTTC,CASIMTGGGYGYTF
once,TRBD1,TRBV19,TRBJ1-2,TGTGCCAGTAGTATTAGAGGACAGGGGGTCCAGGATGGCTACACCTTC,CASSIRGQGVQDGYTF
.,.,TRBV19,TRBJ2-2,TGTGCCAGTAGGGCAGGGGGGGCCGGGGAGCTGTTTTTT,CASRAGGAGELFF
.,.,TRBV4-2,TRBJ2-7,TGTGCCAGCAGCCAAGAGGGGGGCGGGAGTATCGACGAGCAGTACTTC,CASSQEGGGSIDEQYF
.,.,TRBV2,TRBJ1-6,TGTGCCAGCACGCCGTCAGGGATGAGAGATAATTCACCCCTCCACTTT,CASTPSGMRDNSPLHF
.,TRBD1,TRBV27,TRBJ2-2,TGTGCCAGCAGGGTGACAGGGTTCGAGGTGGGCACCGGGGAGCTGTTTTTT,CASRVTGFEVGTGELFF
.,.,TRBV6-5,TRBJ2-1,TGTGCCAGCAGCCTACAGCCTAACCCGTACAATGAGCAGTTCTTC,CASSLQPNPYNEQFF
.,.,TRBV5-1,TRBJ1-1,TGCGCCAGCAGCTTGGGCTCCGGGGCCAACACTGAAGCTTTCTTT,CASSLGSGANTEAFF
.,.,TRBV5-1,TRBJ1-1,TGCGCCAGCAGCTTGGGACGTCCCGAACAGGGTGAAGCTTTCTTT,CASSLGRPEQGEAFF
.,TRBD2,TRBV5-6,TRBJ2-7,TGTGCCAGCAGCTACGGGGGGAACTCCTACGAGCAGTACTTC,CASSYGGNSYEQYF
.,.,TRBV5-1,TRBJ1-6,TGCGCCAGCAGCTTGGAAGGGGTCAATTCACCCCTCCACTTT,CASSLEGVNSPLHF
.,.,TRBV6-1,TRBJ2-7,TGTGCCAGCAGTGAAGCGCTTCGTAGCTACGAGCAGTACTTC,CASSEALRSYEQYF
.,.,TRBV12-3/TRBV12-4,TRBJ1-2,TGTGCCAGCAGCCCGGGCACTGGCTACACCTTC,CASSPGTGYTF
.,.,TRBV27,TRBJ2-5,TGTGCCAGCAGCTATACTTACGGGTACCAAGAGACCCAGTACTTC,CASSYTYGYQETQYF
.,.,TRBV9,TRBJ2-7,TGTGCCAGCAGCGCGACAGGAGGAACCTACGAGCAGTACTTC,CASSATGGTYEQYF
.,TRBD2,TRBV7-8,TRBJ2-3,TGTGCCAGCAGGCGCGGGAGAGCTAGCACAGATACGCAGTATTTT,CASRRGRASTDTQYF
.,.,TRBV3-1/TRBV3-2,TRBJ1-5,TGTGCCAGCAGTCCATCGACAGTAGGCAAGCCCCAGCATTTT,CASSPSTVGKPQHF
.,.,TRBV27,TRBJ2-7,TGTGCCAGCAGTTTTACCCTCTTGGAACAGGGGAGGGCGTACTTC,CASSFTLLEQGRAYF
.,TRBD2,TRBV6-2/TRBV6-3,TRBJ2-7,TGTGCCAGCAGTGACCGGACTAGCGGGAGTGGGGCCTACGAGCAGTACTTC,CASSDRTSGSGAYEQYF
.,.,TRBV27,TRBJ1-1,TGTGCCAGCAGTTTGAAAAGGGGGGGCTTCACTGAAGCTTTCTTT,CASSLKRGGFTEAFF
few,TRBD1,TRBV30,TRBJ1-6,TGTGCCTGGAGTCCGGCCTCAGGGGGGTTTTCACCCCTCCACTTT,CAWSPASGGFSPLHF
.,.,TRBV28,TRBJ1-5,TGTGCCAGCACCCCCCGAATAGGGACGGTGGGGAGCAATCAGCCCCAGCATTTT,CASTPRIGTVGSNQPQHF
.,TRBD2,TRBV27,TRBJ2-2,TGTGCCAGCAGAAAACCGGGACTAGCGGGATCCGGGGAGCTGTTTTTT,CASRKPGLAGSGELFF
.,.,TRBV5-1,TRBJ2-3,TGCGCCAGCAGCTTGGCTCTCACAACAGACACAGATACGCAGTATTTT,CASSLALTTDTDTQYF
.,.,TRBV21-1,TRBJ1-2,TGTGCCAGCAGGAGGGAGGGGTTTCTGTATGGCTACACCTTC,CASRREGFLYGYTF
.,TRBD2,TRBV4-1,TRBJ2-6,TGCGCCAGCAGCCGCGATGGCGGGAGTGGGTCTGGGGCCAACGTCCTGACTTTC,CASSRDGGSGSGANVLTF
.,.,TRBV14,TRBJ2-5,TGTGCCAGCAGCCAAGCCTCGCGGCCATGGAGGGGAGAGACCCAGTACTTC,CASSQASRPWRGETQYF